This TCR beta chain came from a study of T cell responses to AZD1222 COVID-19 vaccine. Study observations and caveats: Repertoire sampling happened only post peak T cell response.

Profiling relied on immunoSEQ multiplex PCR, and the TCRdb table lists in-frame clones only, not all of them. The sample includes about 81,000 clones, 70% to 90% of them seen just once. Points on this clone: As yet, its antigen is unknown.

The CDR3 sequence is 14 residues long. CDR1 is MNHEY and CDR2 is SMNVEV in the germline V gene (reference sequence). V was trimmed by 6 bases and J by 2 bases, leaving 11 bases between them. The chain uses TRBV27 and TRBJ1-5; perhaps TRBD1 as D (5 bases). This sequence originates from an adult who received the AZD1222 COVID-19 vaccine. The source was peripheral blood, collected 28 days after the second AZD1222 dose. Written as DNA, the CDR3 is TGTGCCAGCAGGGCGACAGCTGGCAATCAGCCCCAGCATTTT. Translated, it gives CASRATAGNQPQHF.